A single sample gave rise to the 10 T cell receptor beta chains below, sequenced in a study of T cell changes during pregnancy in multiple sclerosis. The method was immunoSEQ multiplex PCR; TCRdb's version includes in-frame clones alone and lacks a portion of them. The sample lists about 17,000 clones, roughly 87% seen once, with around 13% in the top ten. Specimen: CD8+ T cells from peripheral blood mononuclear cells, collected after pregnancy. The receptors originated from a female donor in good health, enrolled as a control in a pregnancy study.

The chain combines TRBV2 with TRBJ2-5; 7 nucleotides line up with TRBD2. Germline lookup yields CDR1 SNHLY and CDR2 FYNNEI. The CDR3 is made up of 15 amino acids. The junction had 11 bases not matched to a gene; V was cut back by 6 bases and J by 4 bases. The CDR3 loop is CASRAAGLVRETQYF. For the CDR3, the DNA is TGTGCCAGCAGGGCCGCAGGACTAGTGCGAGAGACCCAGTACTTC.

CDR3 bases: TGTGCCAGCAGCTTGGTGGTGGGACAGCTGAACACTGAAGCTTTCTTT. It codes for CASSLVVGQLNTEAFF. V gene TRBV5-4 combines with J gene TRBJ1-1; 7 bases match TRBD1. Germline CDR1 and CDR2: SGHNT and YYREEE (reference sequence). The CDR3 consists of 16 residues. The V segment lost 0 bases and the J segment 0 bases; nucleotides outside the gene matches: 5.

The chain joins TRBV10-3 to TRBJ2-5; no clear D gene. The CDR3 extends over 14 amino acids. Germline V gene lookup returns CDR1 ENHRY and CDR2 SYGVKD. V was shortened by 3 bases and J by 4 bases, with 12 bases between the two germline ends. This CDR3 reads CAISEGATTETQYF. CDR3 bases: TGTGCCATCAGTGAAGGAGCAACAACAGAGACCCAGTACTTC.

The V call is TRBV28, the J call TRBJ2-3; 7 nucleotides line up with TRBD1. Germline lookup yields CDR1 MDHEN and CDR2 SYDVKM. With V trimmed by 5 bases and J by 2 bases, 13 bases remained unmatched. This CDR3 comprises 17 residues. The CDR3 is CASSLTRGRRVTDTQYF. The CDR3 DNA sequence: TGTGCCAGCAGTCTTACTAGGGGGCGACGGGTCACAGATACGCAGTATTTT.

The chain carries TRBV7-3 and TRBJ2-1; D is unresolved. Germline V gene data show CDR1 as SGHTA and CDR2 as FQGTGA. The V end was cut by 4 bases, the J end by 7 bases, with 5 bases between. This CDR3 is 11 amino acids long. Here the CDR3 DNA reads TGTGCCAGCAGCTCCCAAAATGAGCAGTTCTTC. Amino acid sequence: CASSSQNEQFF. The entire variable domain, with the rest obtained from reference TRBV7-3 and TRBJ2-1, is as follows: GAGVSQTPSNKVTEKGKYVELRCDPISGHTALYWYRQSLGQGPEFLIYFQGTGAADDSGLPNDRFFAVRPEGSVSTLKIQRTERGDSAVYLCASSSQNEQFFGPGTRLTVL.

This clone occurred a few times. Written as DNA, the CDR3 is TGTGCCACTACGGACAGCTCCTATCAGCCCCAGCATTTT. This encodes CATTDSSYQPQHF. The gene calls are TRBV19 and TRBJ1-5; maybe TRBD1 (6 bases). Trimming took 10 bases from V and 5 from J, leaving 15 bases between them. Germline loops: CDR1 LNHDA, CDR2 SQIVND (reference sequence). This CDR3 has 13 residues.

The chain carries TRBV27 and TRBJ2-3; the D is unclear. The CDR3 is 14 amino acids. The germline V gene encodes CDR1 MNHEY and CDR2 SMNVEV (reference sequence). With 6 bases removed from V and 4 bases from J, the gap between germline ends came to 14 bases. The CDR3 sequence is CASRPIPPPDTQYF. As DNA, the CDR3 is TGTGCCAGCAGGCCTATTCCTCCCCCAGATACGCAGTATTTT.

The rearrangement uses TRBV5-6 and TRBJ2-7, with a possible D match to TRBD1 (7 bases). Per germline, CDR1 SGHDT and CDR2 YYEEEE. With 4 bases removed from V and 5 bases from J, the gap between germline ends came to 16 bases. This CDR3 comprises 14 residues. Written as DNA, the CDR3 is TGTGCCAGCAGCCCGGGGGACAGTCTCCACGAGCAGTACTTC. It is translated as CASSPGDSLHEQYF.

V usage is TRBV27 and J usage is TRBJ2-7, with TRBD2 matching over 12 bases. The CDR3 is 15 amino acids. The J segment lost 2 bases and the V segment lost 4 bases, leaving 3 bases of the junction unmatched. The V gene's germline CDR1 is MNHEY and CDR2 SMNVEV (reference sequence). The CDR3 DNA sequence: TGTGCCAGCAGTTCCCTAGCGGGAGGGACCTACGAGCAGTACTTC. This encodes CASSSLAGGTYEQYF.

The chain couples TRBV6-6 to TRBJ1-1; a weak D match, TRBD1 (5 bases). Trimming cost V 8 bases and J 4 bases, with 20 bases left between them. Germline V gives CDR1 MNHNY, CDR2 SVGAGI (reference sequence). This CDR3 comprises 15 residues. DNA for the CDR3: TGTGCCAGCGTCCGGGGGAGGTTATTAGGCACTGAAGCTTTCTTT. Its protein product is CASVRGRLLGTEAFF.